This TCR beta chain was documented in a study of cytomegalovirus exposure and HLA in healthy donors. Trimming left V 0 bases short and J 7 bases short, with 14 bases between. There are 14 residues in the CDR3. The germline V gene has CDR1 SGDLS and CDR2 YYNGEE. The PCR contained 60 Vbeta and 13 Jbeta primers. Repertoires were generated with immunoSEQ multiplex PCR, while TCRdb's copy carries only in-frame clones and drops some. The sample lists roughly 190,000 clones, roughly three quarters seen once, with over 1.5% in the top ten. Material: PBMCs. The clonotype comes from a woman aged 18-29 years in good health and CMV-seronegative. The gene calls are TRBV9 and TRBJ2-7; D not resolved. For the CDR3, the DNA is TGTGCCAGCAGCGTAGAGCCCCACTCGAGTGAGCAGTACTTC. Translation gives CASSVEPHSSEQYF.